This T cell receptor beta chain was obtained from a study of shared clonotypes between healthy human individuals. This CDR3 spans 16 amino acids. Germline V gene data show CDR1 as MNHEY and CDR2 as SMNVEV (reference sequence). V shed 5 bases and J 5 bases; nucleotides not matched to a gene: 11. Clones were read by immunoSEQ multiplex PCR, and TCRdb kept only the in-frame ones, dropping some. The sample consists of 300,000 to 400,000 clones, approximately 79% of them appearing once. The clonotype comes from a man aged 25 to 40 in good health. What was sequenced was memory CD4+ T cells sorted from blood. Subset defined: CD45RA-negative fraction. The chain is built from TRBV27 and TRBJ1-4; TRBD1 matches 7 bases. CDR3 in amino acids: CASSASDRAPNEKLFF. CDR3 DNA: TGTGCCAGCAGTGCCTCCGACAGGGCCCCAAATGAAAAACTGTTTTTT.